The 18 T cell receptor beta chains reported below all come from one sample, sequenced in a study of blood T cell repertoires in COVID-19. Clones were sequenced by immunoSEQ multiplex PCR, and TCRdb holds only the in-frame ones, with some missing. The sample records around 270,000 clones, about 88% being singletons. The sequenced sample was peripheral blood. The receptors derive from a man in his sixties who had recovered from COVID-19.

This rearrangement joins TRBV19 to TRBJ2-3; D is undetermined. Germline V gives CDR1 LNHDA, CDR2 SQIVND (reference sequence). Between the trimmed V and J ends, which lost 3 bases and 0 bases, there was a span of 7 bases. The CDR3 spans 14 residues. Written as DNA, the CDR3 is TGTGCCAGTAGTATGTACAGTAGCACAGATACGCAGTATTTT. It codes for CASSMYSSTDTQYF.

The chain employs TRBV27 and TRBJ2-3; 10 bases fit TRBD2. V shed 5 bases, J shed 1 base, and the junction held 9 bases outside the gene matches. The CDR3 has 17 amino acids. In germline, CDR1 is MNHEY, CDR2 SMNVEV (reference sequence). The CDR3 coding sequence is TGTGCCAGCAGTGCCCCTAGCGGGGGTTTCGGCACAGATACGCAGTATTTT. This encodes CASSAPSGGFGTDTQYF.

V and J are TRBV30 and TRBJ2-3; 12 bases line up with TRBD2. This CDR3 comprises 17 residues. J gave up 4 bases and V 3 bases, and 11 bases lay outside the gene matches. The V gene's germline CDR1 is GTSNPN and CDR2 SVGIG (reference sequence). The DNA of the CDR3 is TGTGCCTGGAGACGAGGCGCTAGCGGGGGGGCCTCAGATACGCAGTATTTT. Translated: CAWRRGASGGASDTQYF.

This clone has just one count. The chain employs TRBV3-1 (or the pseudogene TRBV3-2) and TRBJ1-1, with 12 positions matching TRBD1. CDR1 LGHDT and CDR2 YNNKEL come from the germline V gene (reference sequence). The CDR3 extends over 14 amino acids. J gave up 10 bases and V 4 bases, and 7 bases lay outside the gene matches. As DNA, the CDR3 is TGTGCCAGCAGCCCGCGAGGGACAGGGGGCTCAGCTTTCTTT. This codes for CASSPRGTGGSAFF.

V usage is TRBV19 and J usage is TRBJ2-7; perhaps TRBD2 as D (6 bases). Per the germline V gene, CDR1 is LNHDA and CDR2 is SQIVND (reference sequence). The CDR3 is 13 residues long. V lost 5 bases to trimming and J lost 2 bases, with 10 bases between them. The CDR3 coding sequence is TGTGCCAGTAGTCAGCCGGGGGCCTACGAGCAGTACTTC. It codes for CASSQPGAYEQYF.

The chain couples TRBV6-2 or TRBV6-3 to TRBJ1-2; TRBD1 aligns across 7 bases. The CDR3 is 14 residues long. The ends lost 2 bases at V and 5 bases at J; junction bases unmatched: 5. The V gene's germline CDR1 is MNHEY and CDR2 SVGEGT. CDR3 sequence: CASSYPARGYGYTF. CDR3 in DNA: TGTGCCAGCAGTTACCCGGCCAGGGGGTATGGCTACACCTTC.

This clone has just a few counts. This chain links TRBV12-3 or TRBV12-4 with TRBJ1-1; D is perhaps TRBD1 (5 bases). The CDR3 extends over 12 amino acids. V gave up 7 bases and J gave up 8 bases, with 14 bases separating them. This CDR3 is CASKKGGGEAFF. The DNA of the CDR3 is TGTGCCAGCAAGAAAGGCGGGGGAGAAGCTTTCTTT.

The chain is built from TRBV2 and TRBJ2-5, with D tentatively TRBD1 (5 bases). The CDR3 extends over 12 amino acids. From germline, CDR1 is SNHLY and CDR2 FYNNEI. Trimming took 4 bases from V and 5 from J, leaving 8 bases between them. The CDR3 reads CASSGQTETQYF. DNA for the CDR3: TGTGCCAGCAGTGGACAGACGGAGACCCAGTACTTC.

In nucleotides, the CDR3 is TGTGCCAGCAGCGCCCTTCCAACAGGGGACTATGGCTACACCTTC. The encoded protein is CASSALPTGDYGYTF. V is TRBV9 and J is TRBJ1-2; 7 bases are a match to TRBD1. The junction had 8 bases not matched to a gene; V was cut back by 3 bases and J by 3 bases. The germline gives CDR1 SGDLS, CDR2 YYNGEE. The CDR3 consists of 15 residues.

The V gene is TRBV11-1, the J gene TRBJ2-7; maybe TRBD1 (6 bases). The V gene lost 1 base and the J gene lost 2 bases, with 12 bases spanning the gap. This CDR3 is built from 15 residues. In germline, CDR1 is SGHAT, CDR2 FQDESV (reference sequence). CDR3 nucleotides: TGTGCCAGCAGCTTAGAGTCAGGGGCTGCCTACGAGCAGTACTTC. Protein: CASSLESGAAYEQYF.

The chain recombines TRBV19 with TRBJ2-3; a possible D gene is TRBD2 (6 bases). The CDR3 consists of 17 residues. The V end lost 3 bases, the J end lost 2 bases, and 18 bases lay between the germline ends. CDR1 and CDR2 (germline): LNHDA, SQIVND (reference sequence). CDR3: CASSMARLGTFTDTQYF. CDR3 DNA sequence: TGTGCCAGTAGTATGGCGCGACTAGGGACCTTCACAGATACGCAGTATTTT.

The chain carries TRBV19 and TRBJ1-5; the match to TRBD1 covers 10 bases. The CDR3 loop spans 15 amino acids. V gave up 5 bases and J gave up 9 bases; unmatched junction bases: 10. Germline V gene data show CDR1 as LNHDA and CDR2 as SQIVND (reference sequence). The CDR3 bases are TGTGCCAGTAGTGCGGGACAGGGGTCTTACGCGCCCCAGCATTTT. Translated, it gives CASSAGQGSYAPQHF.

The CDR3 reads CASSLGVLDAGYGYTF. CDR3 sequence (DNA): TGCGCCAGCAGCTTGGGAGTCTTAGATGCGGGCTATGGCTACACCTTC. This sequence joins TRBV5-1 and TRBJ1-2; the D is unclear. Germline-derived CDR1 and CDR2 are SGHRS and YFSETQ. V was clipped by 0 bases and J by 4 bases, with 16 bases between them. The CDR3 runs 16 residues.

The chain carries TRBV15 and TRBJ2-7; no clear D gene. The V and J ends lost 1 base and 0 bases respectively, with 10 bases between them. CDR1 is LNHNV and CDR2 is YYDKDF in the germline V gene (reference sequence). The CDR3 totals 15 residues. The CDR3 DNA reads TGTGCCACCAGCAGAGGAGATCGGAGCTCCTACGAGCAGTACTTC. Its protein product is CATSRGDRSSYEQYF.

This chain connects TRBV15 to TRBJ1-3; weak D call: TRBD1 (5 bases). The CDR3 has 14 residues. CDR1 is LNHNV and CDR2 is YYDKDF in the germline V gene (reference sequence). V lost 7 bases, J lost 4 bases, and 14 bases lay in between. The CDR3 nucleotides read TGTGCCACCACCTTTGGGGCTTACGGAAACACCATATATTTT. This gives the protein CATTFGAYGNTIYF.

V is TRBV5-6 and J is TRBJ2-3, with D perhaps TRBD1 (6 bases). Between the trimmed V and J ends, which lost 3 bases and 0 bases, there was a span of 11 bases. This CDR3 comprises 15 residues. Germline V lookup: CDR1 SGHDT, CDR2 YYEEEE. CDR3 loop: CASSYRVLSTDTQYF. Written as DNA, the CDR3 is TGTGCCAGCAGCTACAGGGTACTGAGCACAGATACGCAGTATTTT.

The genes are TRBV3-1 (or the pseudogene TRBV3-2) and TRBJ1-6, with D possibly being TRBD1 (5 bases). V gave up 6 bases and J gave up 1 base, with 13 bases separating them. From germline, CDR1 is LGHDT and CDR2 YNNKEL (reference sequence). The CDR3 length is 16 residues. CDR3 loop: CASRSTGFSYNSPLHF. DNA for the CDR3: TGTGCCAGCAGGTCTACAGGTTTTTCCTATAATTCACCCCTCCACTTT.

This CDR3 is CATSRQVNQPQHF. The DNA for the CDR3 is TGTGCCACCAGCAGACAGGTCAATCAGCCCCAGCATTTT. J is TRBJ1-5 and V is TRBV15, with D unresolved. This CDR3 contains 13 residues. The V end was cut by 2 bases, the J end by 3 bases, with 5 bases between. Looked up from germline, CDR1 is LNHNV and CDR2 is YYDKDF (reference sequence). Full variable domain (missing parts from reference TRBV15 and TRBJ1-5): DAMVIQNPRYQVTQFGKPVTLSCSQTLNHNVMYWYQQKSSQAPKLLFHYYDKDFNNEADTPDNFQSRRPNTSFCFLDIRSPGLGDTAMYLCATSRQVNQPQHFGDGTRLSIL.